This entry features one T cell receptor (beta chain) sequence. Its antigen is as yet unknown. Germline CDR1 reads MDHEN; CDR2 reads SYDVKM. There are 14 residues in the CDR3. J lost 3 bases, V lost 8 bases, and 7 bases had no gene match. The source of the sample is a study of cytomegalovirus exposure and HLA in healthy donors. Broader study findings: In a later analysis, at a false discovery rate of 0.05, about 17,000 TCR beta sequences matched HLA alleles. About 90% or about 30% of the time was how often most TCR beta V segments were productive, according to an earlier analysis.

PCR was performed using 60 Vbeta and 13 Jbeta primers. Assay: immunoSEQ multiplex PCR; the TCRdb copy retains only in-frame clones and omits some. Among over 120,000 clones listed, approximately 78% were seen once. This chain links TRBV28 with TRBJ2-1; TRBD2 matches at 7 bases. This receptor was obtained from a female donor in good health and CMV-seronegative. Sample: PBMCs. The CDR3, as DNA: TGTGCCAGCGGCGGGAGACGGGACTACAATGAGCAGTTCTTC. Encoded protein: CASGGRRDYNEQFF.